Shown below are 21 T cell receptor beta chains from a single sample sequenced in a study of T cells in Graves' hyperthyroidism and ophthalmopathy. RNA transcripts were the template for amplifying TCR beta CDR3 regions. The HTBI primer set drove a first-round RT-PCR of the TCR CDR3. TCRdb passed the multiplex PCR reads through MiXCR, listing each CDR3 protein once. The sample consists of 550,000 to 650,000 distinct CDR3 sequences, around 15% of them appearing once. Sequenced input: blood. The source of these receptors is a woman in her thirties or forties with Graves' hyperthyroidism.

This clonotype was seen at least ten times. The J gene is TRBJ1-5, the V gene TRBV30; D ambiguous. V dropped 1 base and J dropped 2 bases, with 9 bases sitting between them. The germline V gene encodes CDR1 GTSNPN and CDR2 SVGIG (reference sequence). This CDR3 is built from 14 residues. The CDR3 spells CAWSAGRGNQPQHF. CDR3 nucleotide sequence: TGTGCCTGGAGTGCCGGGAGAGGCAATCAGCCCCAGCATTTT.

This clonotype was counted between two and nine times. In DNA, the CDR3 is TGCGCCAGCAGCCGAATAACCGGGTTCTCCTACGAGCAGTACTTC. Translated, it gives CASSRITGFSYEQYF. This sequence joins TRBV4-1 and TRBJ2-7; D not resolved. The germline CDR1 and CDR2 sequences are MGHRA and YSYEKL. This CDR3 comprises 15 residues. The V end lost 4 bases, the J end lost 0 bases, and 13 bases lay between the germline ends.

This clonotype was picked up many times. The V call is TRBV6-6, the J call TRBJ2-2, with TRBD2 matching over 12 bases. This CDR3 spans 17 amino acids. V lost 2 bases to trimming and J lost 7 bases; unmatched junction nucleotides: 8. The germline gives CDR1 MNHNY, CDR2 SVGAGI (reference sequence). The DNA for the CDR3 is TGTGCCAGCAGTTACACTTTTCTAGCGGGAGGGTTCGGGGAGCTGTTTTTT. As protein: CASSYTFLAGGFGELFF.

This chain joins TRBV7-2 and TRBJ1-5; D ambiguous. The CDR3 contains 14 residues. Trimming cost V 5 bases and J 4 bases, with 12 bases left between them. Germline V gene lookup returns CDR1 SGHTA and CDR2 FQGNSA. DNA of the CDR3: TGTGCCAGCAGCCGAATGGCGGGGAATCAGCCCCAGCATTTT. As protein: CASSRMAGNQPQHF.

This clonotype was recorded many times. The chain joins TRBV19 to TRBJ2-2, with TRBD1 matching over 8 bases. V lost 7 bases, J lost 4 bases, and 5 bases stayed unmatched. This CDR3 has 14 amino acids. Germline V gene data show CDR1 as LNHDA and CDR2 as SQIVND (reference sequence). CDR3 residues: CASTRTGTTGELFF. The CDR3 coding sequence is TGTGCCAGTACTAGGACAGGGACCACCGGGGAGCTGTTTTTT.

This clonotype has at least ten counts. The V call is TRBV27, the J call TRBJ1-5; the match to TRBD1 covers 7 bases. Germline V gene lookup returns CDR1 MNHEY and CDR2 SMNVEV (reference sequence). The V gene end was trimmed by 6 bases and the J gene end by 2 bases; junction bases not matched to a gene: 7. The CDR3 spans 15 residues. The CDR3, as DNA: TGTGCCAGCAGAGGACCGACAGGGCGCAATCAGCCCCAGCATTTT. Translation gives CASRGPTGRNQPQHF.

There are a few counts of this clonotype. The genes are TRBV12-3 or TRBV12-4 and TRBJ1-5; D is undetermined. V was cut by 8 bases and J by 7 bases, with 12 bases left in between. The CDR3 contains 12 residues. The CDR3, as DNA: TGTGCCAGCTCCCAAGAGGCCCAGCCCCAGCATTTT. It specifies CASSQEAQPQHF.

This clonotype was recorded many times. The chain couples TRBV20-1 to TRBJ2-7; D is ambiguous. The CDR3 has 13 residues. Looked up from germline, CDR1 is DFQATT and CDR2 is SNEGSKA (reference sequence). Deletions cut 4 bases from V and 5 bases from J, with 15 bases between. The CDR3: CSATKDPPHEQYF. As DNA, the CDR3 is TGCAGTGCTACAAAGGACCCGCCTCACGAGCAGTACTTC.

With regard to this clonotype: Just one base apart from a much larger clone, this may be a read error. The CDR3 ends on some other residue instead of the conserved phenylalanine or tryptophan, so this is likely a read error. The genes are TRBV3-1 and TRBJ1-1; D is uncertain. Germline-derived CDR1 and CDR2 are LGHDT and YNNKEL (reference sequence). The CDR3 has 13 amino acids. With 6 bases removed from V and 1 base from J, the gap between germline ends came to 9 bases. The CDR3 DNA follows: TGTGCCAGCAGTATAGGACGGAACACTGAAGCTTTCTTG. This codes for CASSIGRNTEAFL.

The CDR3 sequence: CASRVQGGRAGNEQYF. As DNA, the CDR3 is TGTGCCAGCAGGGTCCAGGGGGGCCGGGCTGGGAACGAGCAGTACTTC. This sequence joins TRBV28 and TRBJ2-7, with a possible D match to TRBD1 (7 bases). Germline values: CDR1 MDHEN, CDR2 SYDVKM. The CDR3 runs 16 residues. The V gene lost 6 bases and the J gene lost 5 bases, with 23 bases spanning the gap.

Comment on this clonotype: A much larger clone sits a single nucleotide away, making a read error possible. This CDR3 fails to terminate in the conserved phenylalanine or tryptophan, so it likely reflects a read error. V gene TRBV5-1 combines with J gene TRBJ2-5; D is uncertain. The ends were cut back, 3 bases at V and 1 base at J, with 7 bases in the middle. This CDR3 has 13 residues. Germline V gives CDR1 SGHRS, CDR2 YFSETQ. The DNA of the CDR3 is TGCGCCAGCAGCTCGACCTCCCAAGAGACCCAGTACTCC. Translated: CASSSTSQETQYS.

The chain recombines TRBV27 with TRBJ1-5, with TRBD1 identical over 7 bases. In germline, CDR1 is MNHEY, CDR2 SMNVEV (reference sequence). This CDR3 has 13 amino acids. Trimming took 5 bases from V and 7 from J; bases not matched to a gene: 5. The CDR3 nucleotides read TGTGCCAGCAGTAGGACAGGCCTGCAGCCCCAGCATTTT. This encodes CASSRTGLQPQHF.

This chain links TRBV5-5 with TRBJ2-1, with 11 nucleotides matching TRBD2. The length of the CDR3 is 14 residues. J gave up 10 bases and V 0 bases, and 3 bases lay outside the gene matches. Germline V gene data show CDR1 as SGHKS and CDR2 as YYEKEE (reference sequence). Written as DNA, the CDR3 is TGTGCCAGCAGCTTGGAACTAGCGGGAGTGGAGCAGTTCTTC. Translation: CASSLELAGVEQFF.

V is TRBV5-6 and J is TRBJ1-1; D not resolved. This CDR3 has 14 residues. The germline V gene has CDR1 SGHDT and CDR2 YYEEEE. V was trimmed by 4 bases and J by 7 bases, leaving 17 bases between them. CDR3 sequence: CASSRRGGPDEAFF. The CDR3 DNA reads TGTGCCAGCAGCCGCCGTGGCGGACCCGATGAAGCTTTCTTT. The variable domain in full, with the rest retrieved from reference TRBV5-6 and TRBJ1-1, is DAGVTQSPTHLIKTRGQQVTLRCSPKSGHDTVSWYQQALGQGPQFIFQYYEEEERQRGNFPDRFSGHQFPNYSSELNVNALLLGDSALYLCASSRRGGPDEAFFGQGTRLTVV.

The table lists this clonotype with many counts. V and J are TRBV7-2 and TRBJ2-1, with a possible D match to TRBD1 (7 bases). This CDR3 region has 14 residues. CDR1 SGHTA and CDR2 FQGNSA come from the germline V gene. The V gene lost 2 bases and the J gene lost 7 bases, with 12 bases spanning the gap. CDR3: CASSLSRGVNEQFF. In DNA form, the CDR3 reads TGTGCCAGCAGCTTATCCAGGGGGGTAAATGAGCAGTTCTTC.

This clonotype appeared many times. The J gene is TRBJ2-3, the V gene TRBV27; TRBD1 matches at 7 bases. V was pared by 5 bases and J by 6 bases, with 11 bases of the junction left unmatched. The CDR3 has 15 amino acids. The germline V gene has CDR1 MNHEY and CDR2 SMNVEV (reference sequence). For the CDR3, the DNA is TGTGCCAGCAGTCCCCGGGACAGCCGACGGGATACGCAGTATTTT. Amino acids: CASSPRDSRRDTQYF.

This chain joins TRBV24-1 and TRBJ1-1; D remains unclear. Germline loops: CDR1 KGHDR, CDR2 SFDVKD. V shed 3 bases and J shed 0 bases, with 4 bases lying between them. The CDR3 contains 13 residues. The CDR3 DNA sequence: TGTGCCACCAGTGATCCCTTGAACACTGAAGCTTTCTTT. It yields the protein CATSDPLNTEAFF.

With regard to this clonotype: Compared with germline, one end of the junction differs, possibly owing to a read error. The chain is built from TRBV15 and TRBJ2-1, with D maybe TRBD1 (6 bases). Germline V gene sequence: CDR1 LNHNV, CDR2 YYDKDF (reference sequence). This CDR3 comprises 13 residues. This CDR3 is CAISSTGYNEQFF. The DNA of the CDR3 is TGTGCCATCAGCAGTACAGGGTACAATGAGCAGTTCTTC.

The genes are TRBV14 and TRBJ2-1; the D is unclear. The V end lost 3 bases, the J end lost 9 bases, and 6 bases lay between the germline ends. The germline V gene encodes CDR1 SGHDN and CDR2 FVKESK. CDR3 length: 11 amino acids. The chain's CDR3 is CASSQWAEQFF. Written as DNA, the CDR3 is TGTGCCAGCAGCCAGTGGGCTGAGCAGTTCTTC. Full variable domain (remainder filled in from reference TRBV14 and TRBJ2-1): EAGVTQFPSHSVIEKGQTVTLRCDPISGHDNLYWYRRVMGKEIKFLLHFVKESKQDESGMPNNRFLAERTGGTYSTLKVQPAELEDSGVYFCASSQWAEQFFGPGTRLTVL.

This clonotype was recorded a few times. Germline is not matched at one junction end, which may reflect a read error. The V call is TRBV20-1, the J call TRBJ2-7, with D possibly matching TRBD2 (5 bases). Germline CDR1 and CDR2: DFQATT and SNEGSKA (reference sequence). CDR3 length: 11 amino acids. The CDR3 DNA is TGCAGCGCTAGCCCCCAGTACGAGCAGTACTTC. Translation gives CSASPQYEQYF.

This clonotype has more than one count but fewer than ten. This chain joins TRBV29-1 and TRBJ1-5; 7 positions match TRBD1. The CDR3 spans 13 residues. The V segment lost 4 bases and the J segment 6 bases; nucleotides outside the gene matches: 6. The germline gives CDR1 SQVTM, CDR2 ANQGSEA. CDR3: CSVGEGGSQPQHF. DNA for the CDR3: TGCAGCGTTGGCGAAGGGGGCAGTCAGCCCCAGCATTTT. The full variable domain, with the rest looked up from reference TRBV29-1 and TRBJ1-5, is SAVISQKPSRDICQRGTSLTIQCQVDSQVTMMFWYRQQPGQSLTLIATANQGSEATYESGFVIDKFPISRPNLTFSTLTVSNMSPEDSSIYLCSVGEGGSQPQHFGDGTRLSIL.